This T cell receptor (beta chain) was recorded in a study of T-cell reconstitution after alpha-beta-depleted transplantation in children. Findings and caveats of the study: The origin of alpha-beta T cells about two months after transplant was reportedly several hundred expanded graft clones. From surviving recipient T cells and thymic progenitors came the high day-60 TCRbeta diversity observed in some patients. From newly produced T cells came most of the T-cell counts and diversity one year after transplant.

Ten or more counts support this clonotype. Its antigen is as yet unknown. The CDR3 is 13 amino acids. Germline V gives CDR1 SGHTA, CDR2 FQGNSA. V was shortened by 2 bases and J by 9 bases, with 11 bases between the two germline ends. The library targeted TCRbeta and was prepared with unique molecular identifiers. Using its own MiXCR run on the PCR reads, TCRdb lists one record per CDR3 protein. The sample has nearly 350,000 distinct CDR3 sequences, 15% to 20% seen once. The specimen was PBMCs, mostly from graft donor cells, collected 360 days after TCRalphabeta/CD19-depleted stem cell transplant. This chain connects TRBV7-2 to TRBJ2-1, with unresolved D. The clonotype originates from a male patient between 2 and 10 years old who had a stem cell transplant for acute lymphoblastic leukemia, so the T cells may come from the graft donor. The CDR3 region is CASSLRYRGEQFF. The CDR3, as DNA: TGTGCCAGCAGCTTAAGATATCGTGGTGAGCAGTTCTTC.